This T cell receptor (beta chain) is drawn from a study of T cells after yellow fever vaccination. Study conclusions and caveats: Overall, a small share of clonotypes was seen in both CD4 and CD8 compartments. Most clones from primary vaccination were detected again post-booster (approximately 97% CD4, more than 85% CD8). Abundant clonotypes from the bulk population could contaminate FACS-sorted repertoires.

The TCR cDNA carried a universal primer site and UMIs from 5'RACE template switching. TCRdb re-called the 5' RACE reads with MiXCR, one entry per CDR3 protein. Among some 250,000 distinct CDR3 sequences listed, 6% to 7.5% were seen once. The CDR3 runs to 13 residues. Germline V lookup: CDR1 SGHNT, CDR2 YENEEA. V dropped 0 bases and J dropped 6 bases, with 9 bases sitting between them. Note on this clonotype: Its antigen is not identified. A much larger clone lies a single base off, so this may be a read error.

The receptor comes from a man aged 25 to 40 who received the YFV17D yellow fever vaccine. The sample here was CD4+ T cells sorted from PBMCs, taken 15 days after the yellow fever booster vaccination. The V call is TRBV11-3, the J call TRBJ2-7; D not resolved. CDR3 in amino acids: CASSLEGSTEQYF. As DNA, the CDR3 is TGTGCCAGCAGCTTAGAGGGGTCAACCGAGCAGTACTTC.